The rows below give T cell receptor beta chains drawn from one sample of a study of T cell responses to AZD1222 COVID-19 vaccine. The data were produced by immunoSEQ multiplex PCR, yet TCRdb's version contains in-frame clones alone and is incomplete. The data show around 140,000 clones, with around 89% seen just once and around 1.6% held by the top ten. Sequenced material: peripheral blood, taken on day 0 of AZD1222 vaccination. The receptors were sampled from an adult in good health. Each CDR3 is given with its conserved first and last residue.

v_call cdr3_aa
TRBV21-1 CASSKVPGQGRLGEQFF
TRBV18 CASSPGTGSYEQYF
TRBV12-5 CASGLMGVGQPQHF
TRBV6-5 CASSYKEGAYTEAFF
TRBV27 CASSSLLNTEAFF
TRBV19 CASSLDSRVSNQPQHF
TRBV12-5 CASGRGDTGELFF
TRBV4-1 CASSPRQNTEAFF
TRBV18 CASSPQWGDNQPQHF
TRBV9 CASSPGSSYNEQFF
TRBV6-1 CASSEADGSGNTIYF
TRBV5-1 CASRSSTNEKLFF
TRBV28 CASRPAGQGLGPLHF
TRBV7-8 CASSRLGGNEQFF
TRBV6-5 CASSYSYREQAFF
TRBV14 CASSQGWDLWGTQETQYF
TRBV28 CASSLWQSGGYTF
TRBV5-1 CASNQRSRAGETQYF
TRBV5-1 CASSLAGTGGFNEKLFF
TRBV7-3 CASSQQPGLASEFFADTQYF
TRBV7-3 CASSLAGTGTIEQFF
TRBV30 CAADYPGQGNNYGYTF
TRBV6-5 CASRNPATDTQYF
TRBV6-1 CASSDTGHIGGYTF
TRBV25-1 CASSGQGGRETQYF
TRBV3-1/TRBV3-2 CASSQWNTEAFF
TRBV7-2 CASSLGANTEAFF
TRBV27 CASSLGLADTGELFF
TRBV4-1 CASSRGLFDEQYF
TRBV28 CASSLTAYEQYF
TRBV7-9 CASSLVTPGQGALNYGYTF
TRBV5-6 CASSLGGRAYNEQFF